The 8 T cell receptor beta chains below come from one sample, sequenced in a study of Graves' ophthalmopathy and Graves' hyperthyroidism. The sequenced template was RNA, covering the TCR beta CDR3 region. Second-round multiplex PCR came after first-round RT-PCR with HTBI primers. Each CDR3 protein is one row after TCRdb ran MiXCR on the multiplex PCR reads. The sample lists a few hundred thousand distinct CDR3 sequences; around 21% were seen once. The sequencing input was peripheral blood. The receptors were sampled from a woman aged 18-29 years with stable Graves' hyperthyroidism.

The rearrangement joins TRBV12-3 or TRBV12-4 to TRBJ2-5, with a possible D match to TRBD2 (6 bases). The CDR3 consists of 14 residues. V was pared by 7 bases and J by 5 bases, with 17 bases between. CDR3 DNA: TGTGCCAGCACCACTTCCGGGAGTAGGGAGACCCAGTACTTC. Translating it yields CASTTSGSRETQYF.

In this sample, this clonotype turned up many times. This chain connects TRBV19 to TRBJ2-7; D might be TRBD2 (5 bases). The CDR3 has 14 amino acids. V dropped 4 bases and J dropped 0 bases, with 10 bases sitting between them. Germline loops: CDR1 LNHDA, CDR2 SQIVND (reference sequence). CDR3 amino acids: CASSTEGSSYEQYF. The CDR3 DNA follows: TGTGCCAGTAGTACAGAAGGGAGCTCCTACGAGCAGTACTTC.

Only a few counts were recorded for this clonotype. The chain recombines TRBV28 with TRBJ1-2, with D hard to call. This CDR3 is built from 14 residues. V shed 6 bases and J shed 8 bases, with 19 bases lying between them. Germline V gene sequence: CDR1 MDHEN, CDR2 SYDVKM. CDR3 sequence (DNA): TGTGCCAGCAGCATACTCATGGGGATGCAGGGCTACACCTTC. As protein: CASSILMGMQGYTF.

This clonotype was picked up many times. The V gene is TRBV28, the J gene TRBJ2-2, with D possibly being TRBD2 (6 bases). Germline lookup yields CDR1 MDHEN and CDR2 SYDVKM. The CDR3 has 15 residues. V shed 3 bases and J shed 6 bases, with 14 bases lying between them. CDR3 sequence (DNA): TGTGCCAGCAGTTTGCCGGGGGAGAGGGCCGGGGAGCTGTTTTTT. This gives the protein CASSLPGERAGELFF.

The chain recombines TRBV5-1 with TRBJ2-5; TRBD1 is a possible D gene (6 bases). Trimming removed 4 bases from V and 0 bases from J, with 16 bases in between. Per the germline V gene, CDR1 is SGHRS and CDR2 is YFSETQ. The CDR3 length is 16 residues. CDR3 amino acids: CASSPTRTANQETQYF. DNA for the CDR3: TGCGCCAGCAGCCCGACACGGACAGCTAACCAAGAGACCCAGTACTTC.

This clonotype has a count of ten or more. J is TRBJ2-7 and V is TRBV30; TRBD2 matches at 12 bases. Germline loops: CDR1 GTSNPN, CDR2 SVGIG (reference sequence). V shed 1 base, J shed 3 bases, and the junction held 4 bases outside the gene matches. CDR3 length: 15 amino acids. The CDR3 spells CAWSERTSGNYEQYF. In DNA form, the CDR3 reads TGTGCCTGGAGTGAACGGACTAGCGGGAACTACGAGCAGTACTTC.

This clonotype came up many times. CDR3 amino acids: CASSHRDNYGYTF. Here the CDR3 DNA reads TGTGCCAGCAGCCACCGGGACAACTATGGCTACACCTTC. The rearrangement uses TRBV7-8 and TRBJ1-2, with D tentatively TRBD1 (5 bases). The CDR3 has 13 residues. CDR1 is SGHVS, CDR2 FQNEAQ, per germline. Trimming removed 5 bases at V and 2 bases at J, with 9 bases between.

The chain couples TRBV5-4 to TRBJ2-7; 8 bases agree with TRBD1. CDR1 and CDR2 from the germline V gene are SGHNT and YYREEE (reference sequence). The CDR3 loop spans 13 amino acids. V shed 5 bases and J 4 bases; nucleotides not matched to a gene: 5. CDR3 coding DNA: TGTGCCAGCAGGGTGACAGGGGATTACGAGCAGTACTTC. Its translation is CASRVTGDYEQYF.